This T cell receptor beta chain stems from a study of blood T cell repertoires in COVID-19. V trimming: 5 bases; J trimming: 1 base; junction bases outside the gene matches: 4. The V gene's germline CDR1 is MNHEY and CDR2 SVGAGI. The CDR3 is 15 residues long. Profiling relied on immunoSEQ multiplex PCR, and the TCRdb table lists in-frame clones only, not all of them. The data show around 62,000 clones, 88% seen once. The chain combines TRBV6-5 with TRBJ2-3; 9 positions agree with TRBD1. The specimen sequenced was peripheral blood. This sequence was found in a human donor in a cohort sampled during active COVID-19. This chain's CDR3 is CASSTRTGGTDTQYF. CDR3 in DNA: TGTGCCAGCAGTACCCGGACAGGGGGCACAGATACGCAGTATTTT.